These T cell receptor beta chains were read from a single sample in a study of shared clonotypes between healthy human individuals. Produced via immunoSEQ multiplex PCR; TCRdb's table is partial and in-frame only. The sample lists about 2 million clones, roughly 94% seen once, with 0.1% to 0.15% in the top ten. Sequenced input: naive CD4+ T cells sorted from blood. The receptor source for this set is a man aged 18 to 29 in good health. CDR3s leave out the opening cysteine and the closing phenylalanine or tryptophan. Clone size is given for some rows only: seen once, a few or many times, or a class if the clone is expanded.

>NA|TRBJ2-7|TRBV28|13
ASSFSGLGEREQY
>NA|TRBJ1-2|TRBV19|12
ASTSRTVGYGYT
>NA|TRBJ1-1|TRBV5-8|10
ASSLDAAEAF
>NA|TRBJ1-6|TRBV6-4|13
ASSDNPGVGSPLH
>NA|TRBJ1-1|TRBV5-1|11
ASIGSANTEAF
>NA|TRBJ2-5|TRBV1|11
TSRHREQETQY
>NA|TRBJ1-2|TRBV6-6|12
ASSQLGVSFGYT
>NA|TRBJ1-4|TRBV11-3|16
ASSLDPTGKRPNEKLF
>NA|TRBJ2-7|TRBV27|15
ASSLYGRAGGIDEQY
>NA|TRBJ2-3|TRBV5-1|13
ASSLAAMGADTQY
>NA|TRBJ1-5|TRBV21-1|12
ASRIRRSNQPQH
>NA|TRBJ2-2|TRBV5-4|13
ASSWKAGAGGELF
>NA|TRBJ2-3|TRBV30|10
AWSVGPATQY
>NA|TRBJ1-5|TRBV6-5|12
ASSSGTGELPQH
>NA|TRBJ2-5|TRBV5-6|14
ASSFGDRLSGETQY
>once|TRBJ2-4|TRBV5-1|12
ASSGGTVGDIQY
>NA|TRBJ2-1|TRBV10-2|12
ATEDRGPDNEQF
>NA|TRBJ2-1|TRBV5-8|12
ASSLGTGADEQF
>NA|TRBJ1-1|TRBV19|11
ASSDRVGTEAF
>few|TRBJ1-5|TRBV18|12
ASSLDRASQPQH
>NA|TRBJ2-1|TRBV4-3|16
ASSLQPLSGSPYNEQF
>once|TRBJ2-2|TRBV6-6|13
ASKAGGRDTGELF
>NA|TRBJ2-3|TRBV28|14
ASSSPRQDGTDTQY
>NA|TRBJ2-5|TRBV14|11
ASSQLPPETQY
>NA|TRBJ2-2|TRBV28|14
ASSRQLWWGHGELF
>NA|TRBJ1-2|TRBV10-3|13
AIRTDRLESYGYT
>NA|TRBJ2-7|TRBV6-5|12
ASSYDSGTYEQY
>NA|TRBJ2-2|TRBV18|11
ASSLRESGELF
>NA|TRBJ2-2|TRBV7-3|13
ASSLMSGNTGELF
>NA|TRBJ2-6|TRBV14|13
ASSQWTAGANVLT
>few|TRBJ1-6|TRBV7-2|15
ASSVGVGSSYNSPLH
>NA|TRBJ1-6|TRBV6-1|11
ASSEKEGTPLH
>NA|TRBJ2-5|TRBV27|15
ASSRYHDFSVQETQY
>NA|TRBJ2-2|TRBV10-3|14
AISEERRVNTGELF
>NA|TRBJ1-5|TRBV18|13
ASSPGQSLNQPQH
>once|TRBJ1-1|TRBV5-6|13
ASSPLGPSDTEAF
>NA|TRBJ2-7|TRBV20-1|9
SAGDLASSY
>NA|TRBJ2-3|TRBV5-1|12
ASSLVSYTDTQY